The 12 T cell receptor beta chains in this list originate from one sample, sequenced in a study of T cells in Graves' hyperthyroidism and ophthalmopathy. RNA transcripts provided the source from which TCR beta CDR3 regions were amplified. The primer set for the first-round RT-PCR of the TCR CDR3 was HTBI. TCRdb re-called the multiplex PCR reads through MiXCR, storing one row per CDR3 protein. Among around 500,000 distinct CDR3 sequences, approximately 23% were seen once, and the ten largest hold around 50%. Material: blood. The receptor source for this set is a woman aged 70-85 years with Graves' ophthalmopathy.

This clonotype came up a few times. V is TRBV18 and J is TRBJ1-1; D is perhaps TRBD1 (5 bases). Between the trimmed V and J ends, which lost 2 bases and 12 bases, there was a span of 16 bases. CDR3 length: 13 residues. The germline V gene has CDR1 KGHSH and CDR2 LQKENI. The CDR3 coding sequence is TGTGCCAGCTCACCAGGTGGGACCGGAGTGACTTTCTTT. Amino acids: CASSPGGTGVTFF. Complete variable domain (other parts from reference TRBV18 and TRBJ1-1): NAGVMQNPRHLVRRRGQEARLRCSPMKGHSHVYWYRQLPEEGLKFMVYLQKENIIDESGMPKERFSAEFPKEGPSILRIQQVVRGDSAAYFCASSPGGTGVTFFGQGTRLTVV.

The V and J genes are TRBV19 and TRBJ1-1; TRBD1 matches at 8 bases. V lost 5 bases and J lost 6; bases outside the gene matches: 8. CDR3 length equals 14 residues. Germline CDR1 and CDR2: LNHDA and SQIVND (reference sequence). The CDR3 loop reads CASSFTGGRAEAFF. The CDR3 DNA sequence: TGTGCCAGTAGTTTTACAGGGGGTCGTGCTGAAGCTTTCTTT.

This clonotype was detected a few times. The rearrangement joins TRBV28 to TRBJ2-7, with 8 bases identical to TRBD2. CDR1 and CDR2 from the germline V gene are MDHEN and SYDVKM. This CDR3 contains 12 residues. V lost 6 bases, J lost 4 bases, and 2 bases stayed unmatched. The CDR3, as DNA: TGTGCCAGCAGACTAGCGGAGTACGAGCAGTACTTC. Protein product: CASRLAEYEQYF. The full variable domain, rest sourced from reference TRBV28 and TRBJ2-7, is DVKVTQSSRYLVKRTGEKVFLECVQDMDHENMFWYRQDPGLGLRLIYFSYDVKMKEKGDIPEGYSVSREKKERFSLILESASTNQTSMYLCASRLAEYEQYFGPGTRLTVT.

Notes on this clonotype: One end of the junction is discordant with germline, which a read error may explain. The V gene is TRBV18, the J gene TRBJ2-4; no definite D call. Germline V gene data show CDR1 as KGHSH and CDR2 as LQKENI. The CDR3 runs 14 residues. The CDR3 nucleotides read TGTGCCAGCCCACCTGAGGCAGCCAAAAACATTCAGTACTTC. Translating gives CASPPEAAKNIQYF.

In this sample, this clonotype turned up a few times. The V and J genes are TRBV11-2 and TRBJ1-1; D call uncertain. The CDR3 is 13 residues long. Trimming cost V 3 bases and J 0 bases, with 5 bases left between them. Germline V gene lookup returns CDR1 SGHAT and CDR2 FQNNGV. CDR3 loop: CASSFNLNTEAFF. CDR3 sequence (DNA): TGTGCCAGCAGCTTTAATTTGAACACTGAAGCTTTCTTT. Using reference TRBV11-2 and TRBJ1-1 for the parts outside the CDR3, the full variable domain is EAGVAQSPRYKIIEKRQSVAFWCNPISGHATLYWYQQILGQGPKLLIQFQNNGVVDDSQLPKDRFSAERLKGVDSTLKIQPAKLEDSAVYLCASSFNLNTEAFFGQGTRLTVV.

The V gene is TRBV20-1, the J gene TRBJ2-7, with D hard to call. Per the germline V gene, CDR1 is DFQATT and CDR2 is SNEGSKA (reference sequence). Trimming cost V 3 bases and J 0 bases, with 12 bases left between them. This CDR3 comprises 14 residues. The CDR3 DNA sequence: TGCAGTGCTAGTGACTCCTCGAGCTCCTACGAGCAGTACTTC. Translating it yields CSASDSSSSYEQYF.

The chain links TRBV7-9 to TRBJ2-2; 13 nucleotides line up with TRBD2. Germline V gene sequence: CDR1 SEHNR, CDR2 FQNEAQ (reference sequence). This CDR3 contains 17 residues. V was clipped by 5 bases and J by 6 bases; unmatched bases: 9. The CDR3 here is CASSTGLAGAIAGELFF. CDR3 sequence (DNA): TGTGCCAGCAGCACCGGACTAGCGGGGGCTATCGCCGGGGAGCTGTTTTTT. The full variable domain, its missing parts supplied by reference TRBV7-9 and TRBJ2-2, is DTGVSQNPRHKITKRGQNVTFRCDPISEHNRLYWYRQTLGQGPEFLTYFQNEAQLEKSRLLSDRFSAERPKGSFSTLEIQRTEQGDSAMYLCASSTGLAGAIAGELFFGEGSRLTVL.

This rearrangement joins TRBV7-3 to TRBJ2-1; D perhaps matches TRBD2 (5 bases). The CDR3 spans 15 residues. V lost 6 bases and J lost 0, with 12 bases in between. Germline assignment: CDR1 SGHTA and CDR2 FQGTGA. For the CDR3, the DNA is TGTGCCAGCAGTTTGAGGGCGGCCTCCTACAATGAGCAGTTCTTC. It codes for CASSLRAASYNEQFF.

The chain couples TRBV10-2 to TRBJ1-2; D might be TRBD1 (5 bases). The germline V and J ends were trimmed by 4 bases and 7 bases, with 13 bases remaining between them. The CDR3 runs to 13 residues. Germline CDR1 WSHSY, CDR2 SAAADI. The CDR3 DNA follows: TGCGCCAGCAGTGTCCCAGGGAAAGGTGGCTACACCTTC. It translates to CASSVPGKGGYTF.

This clonotype has more than one count but fewer than ten. The rearrangement joins TRBV6-1 to TRBJ2-4; D gene ambiguous. The CDR3 runs 13 residues. CDR1 is MNHNS, CDR2 SASEGT, per germline. Trimming pared 1 base from V and 8 bases from J, leaving 9 bases between. CDR3 sequence: CASSEGGRDIQYF. CDR3 DNA: TGTGCCAGCAGTGAAGGTGGGCGAGACATTCAGTACTTC.

Ten or more counts support this clonotype. CDR3 DNA sequence: TGTGCCAGCAGCCTCAGAGGGACAGGCTATGGCTACACCTTC. It specifies CASSLRGTGYGYTF. The J gene is TRBJ1-2, the V gene TRBV12-3 or TRBV12-4; 8 bases match TRBD1. This CDR3 spans 14 amino acids. With 6 bases clipped from V and 4 bases from J, the junction kept 7 bases outside the gene matches.

This clonotype has ten or more counts. V usage is TRBV3-1 and J usage is TRBJ1-1, with D tentatively TRBD1 (5 bases). Per germline, CDR1 LGHDT and CDR2 YNNKEL (reference sequence). Trimming removed 6 bases from V and 1 base from J, with 12 bases in between. CDR3 size: 14 residues. The CDR3 spells CASRPGGRNTEAFF. As DNA, the CDR3 is TGTGCCAGCAGGCCTGGGGGGAGGAACACTGAAGCTTTCTTT. Full variable domain (outside the CDR3, taken from reference TRBV3-1 and TRBJ1-1): DTAVSQTPKYLVTQMGNDKSIKCEQNLGHDTMYWYKQDSKKFLKIMFSYNNKELIINETVPNRFSPKSPDKAHLNLHINSLELGDSAVYFCASRPGGRNTEAFFGQGTRLTVV.